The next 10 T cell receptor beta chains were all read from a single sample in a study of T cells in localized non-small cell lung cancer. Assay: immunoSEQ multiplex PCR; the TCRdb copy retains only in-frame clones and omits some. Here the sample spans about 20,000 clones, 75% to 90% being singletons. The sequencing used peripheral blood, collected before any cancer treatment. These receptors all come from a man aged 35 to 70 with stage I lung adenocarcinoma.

CDR3 protein: CASSEEKRNNQPQHF. For the CDR3, the DNA is TGTGCCAGCAGTGAAGAGAAAAGAAACAATCAGCCCCAGCATTTT. The rearrangement joins TRBV6-1 to TRBJ1-5; D call uncertain. V was clipped by 1 base and J by 3 bases, with 10 bases between them. The germline V gene encodes CDR1 MNHNS and CDR2 SASEGT. The CDR3 totals 15 residues.

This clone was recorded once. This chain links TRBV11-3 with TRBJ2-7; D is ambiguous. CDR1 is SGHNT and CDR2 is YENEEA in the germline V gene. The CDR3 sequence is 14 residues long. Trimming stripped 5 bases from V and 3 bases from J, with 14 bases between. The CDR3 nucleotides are TGTGCCAGCAGCCGAGAAGGCACCAACTACGAGCAGTACTTC. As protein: CASSREGTNYEQYF.

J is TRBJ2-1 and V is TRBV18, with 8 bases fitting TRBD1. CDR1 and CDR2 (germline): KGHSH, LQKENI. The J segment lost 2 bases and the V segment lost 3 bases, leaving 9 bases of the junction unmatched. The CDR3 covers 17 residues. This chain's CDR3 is CASSPLSDRGTYNEQFF. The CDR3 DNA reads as TGTGCCAGCTCACCCCTCTCTGACAGGGGAACCTACAATGAGCAGTTCTTC.

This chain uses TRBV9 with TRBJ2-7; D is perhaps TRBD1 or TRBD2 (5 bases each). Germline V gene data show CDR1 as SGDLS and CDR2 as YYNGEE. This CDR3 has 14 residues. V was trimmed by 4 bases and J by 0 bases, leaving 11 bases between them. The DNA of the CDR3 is TGTGCCAGCAGCCCCTGGGACGGCTCCTACGAGCAGTACTTC. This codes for CASSPWDGSYEQYF.

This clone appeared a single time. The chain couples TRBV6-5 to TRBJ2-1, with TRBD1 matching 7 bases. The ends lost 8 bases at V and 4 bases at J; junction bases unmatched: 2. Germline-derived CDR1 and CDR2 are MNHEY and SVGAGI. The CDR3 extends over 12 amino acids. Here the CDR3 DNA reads TGTGCCAGCCCGGGACAGTACAATGAGCAGTTCTTC. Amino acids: CASPGQYNEQFF.

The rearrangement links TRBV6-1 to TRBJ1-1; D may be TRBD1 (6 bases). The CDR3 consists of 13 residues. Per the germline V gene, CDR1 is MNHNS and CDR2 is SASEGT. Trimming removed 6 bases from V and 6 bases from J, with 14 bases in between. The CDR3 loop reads CASSAIQGSEAFF. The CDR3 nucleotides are TGTGCCAGCAGCGCTATACAGGGATCTGAAGCTTTCTTT.

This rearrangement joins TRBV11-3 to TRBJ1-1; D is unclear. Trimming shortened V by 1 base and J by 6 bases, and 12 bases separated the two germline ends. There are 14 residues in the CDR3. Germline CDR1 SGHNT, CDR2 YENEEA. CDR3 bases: TGTGCCAGCAGCTTAGGAAGCAGCTCGGCTGAAGCTTTCTTT. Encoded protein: CASSLGSSSAEAFF.

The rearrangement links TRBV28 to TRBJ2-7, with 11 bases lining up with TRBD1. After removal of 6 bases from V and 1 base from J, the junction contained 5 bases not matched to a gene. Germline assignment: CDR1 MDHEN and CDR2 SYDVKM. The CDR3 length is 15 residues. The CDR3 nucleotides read TGTGCCAGCAGCCGAGGGACAGGGGGTTCCTACGAGCAGTACTTC. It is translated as CASSRGTGGSYEQYF.

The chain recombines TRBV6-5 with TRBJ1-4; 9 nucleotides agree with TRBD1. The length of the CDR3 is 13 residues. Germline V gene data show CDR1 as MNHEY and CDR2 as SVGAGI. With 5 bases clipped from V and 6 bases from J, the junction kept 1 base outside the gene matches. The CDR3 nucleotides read TGTGCCAGCAGTCGGACAGGGGATGAAAAACTGTTTTTT. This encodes CASSRTGDEKLFF.

CDR3 bases: TGTGCCAGCAGTTACGATTCTGCCAACGGTCGTGGCTACACCTTC. This translates into CASSYDSANGRGYTF. The V call is TRBV6-5, the J call TRBJ1-2; D remains ambiguous. CDR3 length equals 15 residues. CDR1 and CDR2 (germline): MNHEY, SVGAGI. Trimming removed 2 bases at V and 7 bases at J, with 17 bases between.